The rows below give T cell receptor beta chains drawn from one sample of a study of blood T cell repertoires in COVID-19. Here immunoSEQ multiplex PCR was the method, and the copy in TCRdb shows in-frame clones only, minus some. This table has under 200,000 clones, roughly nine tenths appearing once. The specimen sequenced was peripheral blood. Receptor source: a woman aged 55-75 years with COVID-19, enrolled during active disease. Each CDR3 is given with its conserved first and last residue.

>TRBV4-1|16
CASSQEAGGVNGEQYF
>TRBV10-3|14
CAIQGQGAFDEQFF
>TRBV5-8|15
CASSSFSGRADTQYF
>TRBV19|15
CASSIVSGSSYEQYF
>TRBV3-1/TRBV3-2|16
CASSLTAGQGYYGYTF
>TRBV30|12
CAWTKSTREQYF
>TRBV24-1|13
CATRISGVDEQFF
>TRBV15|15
CATSRDRGLGSPLHF
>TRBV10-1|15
CASSEGGSSYNEQFF
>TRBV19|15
CASSMQVIAKNIQYF
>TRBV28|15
CASRPNDDSGNTIYF
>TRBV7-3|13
CASRFHWSYGYTF
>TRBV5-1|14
CASSAGTGANVLTF
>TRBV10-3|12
CAIIDGRGEQFF
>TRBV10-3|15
CAISETGQNNEKLFF
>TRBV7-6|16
CASSLGASGSKGEQYF
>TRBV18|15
CASSPPRRMYNEQFF
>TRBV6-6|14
CASTRTDLNTEAFF
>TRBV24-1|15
CATSDPGQGDYGYTF
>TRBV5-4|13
CASSLQARDEQFF
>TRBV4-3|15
CASSQDWKGRDTQYF
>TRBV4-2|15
CASSQDGRGRTEAFF
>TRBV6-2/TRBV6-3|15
CASSYPSGRHNEQFF
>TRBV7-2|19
CASSFLRAGGFGGGNTIYF